This TCR beta chain was identified during a study of T cell responses to AZD1222 COVID-19 vaccine. Sequencing was performed with immunoSEQ multiplex PCR; in TCRdb, only in-frame clones are kept and a portion is missing. The table shows 150,000 to 200,000 clones, with just over 90% occurring only once. A remark on this clone: The antigen is unknown.

Study results and limitations: Compared with day 0, the breadth and depth of the Spike-specific TCR repertoire rose significantly after two doses of AZD1222. CD4 TCRs associated with vaccination spanned spike, dominating at 160-218 and 743-854. Targeting of unmutated variant regions was reportedly seen in nearly half of spike-specific TCRs.

The clonotype was recovered from an adult in good health. The material sequenced was peripheral blood, taken on day 0 of AZD1222 vaccination.

CDR3 sequence (DNA): TGTGCCAGCAGTTACCTACCGGACAAGGGCTATGGCTACACCTTC. As protein: CASSYLPDKGYGYTF. The J gene is TRBJ1-2, the V gene TRBV6-5; D might be TRBD1 (5 bases). V was clipped by 2 bases and J by 4 bases, with 14 bases between them. Germline V CDR1 and CDR2: MNHEY, SVGAGI. The CDR3 has 15 residues.